Listed below are T cell receptor beta chains from one sample, sequenced in a study of T cells after posttransplantation cyclophosphamide. The protocol was immunoSEQ multiplex PCR, while the TCRdb copy is restricted to in-frame clones and leaves out a portion. The repertoire has about 52,000 clones, under 95% of them found once; the top ten carry 2.5% to 3%. Sequencing was done on a sample of PBMCs. These TCRs come from a woman in her thirties in good health and a related stem cell transplant donor. Each CDR3 is given with its conserved first and last residue. A D gene is named only where the DNA matches it firmly. Not every row has a clone size; where given, it reads once, few, many or a size class.

abundance | d_gene | j_gene | v_gene | CDR3aa | CDR3nt
NA | TRBD1 | TRBJ1-1 | TRBV5-1 | CASSLGQGDAEAFF | TGCGCCAGCAGCTTGGGACAGGGGGACGCTGAAGCTTTCTTT
NA | TRBD1 | TRBJ1-2 | TRBV19 | CASNRGTGVNYGYTF | TGTGCCAGTAACAGAGGCACAGGGGTAAACTATGGCTACACCTTC
once | NA | TRBJ1-5 | TRBV5-1 | CASSLAGASNQPQHF | TGCGCCAGCAGCTTGGCAGGGGCCAGCAATCAGCCCCAGCATTTT
NA | TRBD1 | TRBJ2-2 | TRBV6-5 | CASSPGTANTGELFF | TGTGCCAGCAGTCCCGGGACAGCGAACACCGGGGAGCTGTTTTTT
NA | NA | TRBJ1-1 | TRBV11-2 | CASSLDPGLEAFF | TGTGCCAGCAGCTTAGATCCCGGACTTGAAGCTTTCTTT
NA | TRBD1 | TRBJ2-7 | TRBV5-8 | CASSEQGDPSYEQYF | TGTGCCAGCAGCGAACAGGGGGACCCCTCCTACGAGCAGTACTTC
NA | NA | TRBJ2-2 | TRBV4-2 | CASSQEMGPVGELFF | TGTGCCAGCAGCCAAGAAATGGGGCCGGTCGGGGAGCTGTTTTTT
NA | NA | TRBJ1-2 | TRBV4-1 | CASSQVADIEGYTF | TGCGCCAGCAGCCAAGTCGCGGACATCGAAGGCTACACCTTC
NA | TRBD1 | TRBJ1-3 | TRBV9 | CASSVGDRISGNTIYF | TGTGCCAGCAGCGTCGGGGACAGAATCTCTGGAAACACCATATATTTT
NA | NA | TRBJ2-7 | TRBV18 | CASSPMRASPYEQYF | TGTGCCAGCTCACCAATGCGCGCTTCCCCCTACGAGCAGTACTTC
once | TRBD1 | TRBJ1-1 | TRBV18 | CASSLGQGATEAFF | TGTGCCAGCTCGCTGGGACAGGGGGCCACTGAAGCTTTCTTT
NA | TRBD2 | TRBJ2-2 | TRBV7-7 | CASSPGLAGGELFF | TGTGCCAGCAGCCCGGGACTAGCGGGCGGGGAGCTGTTTTTT
NA | NA | TRBJ1-4 | TRBV7-2 | CASSSEGLVNEKLFF | TGTGCCAGCAGCTCTGAGGGACTCGTGAACGAAAAACTGTTTTTT
NA | NA | TRBJ1-5 | TRBV4-1 | CASSPSLRGGGNQPQHF | TGCGCCAGCAGCCCTTCTTTGAGAGGGGGTGGGAATCAGCCCCAGCATTTT